One and the same sample provided the 3 T cell receptor beta chains below, sequenced in a study of blood T cell repertoires in COVID-19. Data came from immunoSEQ multiplex PCR; TCRdb stores just in-frame clones and leaves some out. Of 200,000 to 250,000 clones in the sample, about 83% were seen once. Sequencing was done on a sample of PBMCs or T cells enriched from blood (not recorded which). The receptor set was obtained from a woman aged 40 to 50 who had recovered from COVID-19.

This clone was counted between two and nine times. V is TRBV10-3 and J is TRBJ2-1, with 7 bases fitting TRBD2. Germline V CDR1 and CDR2: ENHRY, SYGVKD. This CDR3 is built from 13 residues. V dropped 6 bases and J dropped 9; count of bases not matched to a gene: 8. CDR3: CAIRNGLGGEQFF. The CDR3 bases are TGTGCCATCAGGAACGGACTAGGCGGTGAGCAGTTCTTC.

This chain connects TRBV7-9 to TRBJ1-4, with D uncertain. Trimming took off 4 bases at V and 5 bases at J, with 8 bases between the two ends. The CDR3 totals 13 residues. Germline CDR1 reads SEHNR; CDR2 reads FQNEAQ (reference sequence). The CDR3 spells CASSSFENEKLFF. CDR3 bases: TGTGCCAGCAGCTCCTTCGAGAATGAAAAACTGTTTTTT.

The chain links TRBV19 to TRBJ1-5; TRBD1 might be the D (5 bases). Germline V gene lookup returns CDR1 LNHDA and CDR2 SQIVND (reference sequence). Between the trimmed V and J ends, which lost 5 bases and 0 bases, there was a span of 14 bases. The CDR3 runs 16 residues. The CDR3 DNA reads as TGTGCCAGTAGTGGTTGGGTAGGGGATAGCAATCAGCCCCAGCATTTT. Translating gives CASSGWVGDSNQPQHF.